This T cell receptor (beta chain) was captured in a study of blood T cell repertoires in COVID-19. About the study: Samples of COVID-19 (acute and convalescent) were obtained from the United States, Italy and Spain. PBMCs, B-cell-depleted T cells, or T cells provided the cDNA or gDNA that made up the material.

The authors' processing: The assay estimated nucleated cells by amplifying reference gene primers. Using immunoSEQ multiplex PCR, the repertoire was profiled, and TCRdb retains in-frame clones only, with some absent. The DNA was the basis for D and trimming; V, J and clone size are from that table. The sample records hundreds of thousands of clones, roughly 80% being singletons. Germline V gene sequence: CDR1 DFQATT, CDR2 SNEGSKA (reference sequence). V lost 2 bases to trimming and J lost 7 bases, with 7 bases between them. This CDR3 comprises 11 residues. The rearrangement links TRBV20-1 to TRBJ2-3; D is unresolved. The receptor was isolated from a woman aged 80 or over with acute or convalescent COVID-19. The sequenced sample was peripheral blood. CDR3 in DNA: TGCAGTGCTAGAACTGCGAATACGCAGTATTTT. Its translation: CSARTANTQYF.